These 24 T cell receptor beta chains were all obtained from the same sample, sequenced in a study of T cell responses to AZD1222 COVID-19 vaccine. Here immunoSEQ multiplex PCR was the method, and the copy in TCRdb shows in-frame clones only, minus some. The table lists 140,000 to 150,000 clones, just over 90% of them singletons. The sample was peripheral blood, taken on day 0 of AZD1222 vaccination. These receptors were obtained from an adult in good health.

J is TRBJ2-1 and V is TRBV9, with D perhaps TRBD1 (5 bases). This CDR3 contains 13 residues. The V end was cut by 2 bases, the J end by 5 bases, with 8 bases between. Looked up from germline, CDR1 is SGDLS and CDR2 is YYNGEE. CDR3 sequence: CASSVSRDNEQFF. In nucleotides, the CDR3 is TGTGCCAGCAGCGTCTCCAGGGACAATGAGCAGTTCTTC.

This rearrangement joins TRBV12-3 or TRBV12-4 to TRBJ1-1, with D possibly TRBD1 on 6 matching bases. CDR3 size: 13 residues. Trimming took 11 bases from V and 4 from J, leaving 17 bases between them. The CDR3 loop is CADRRAGVTEAFF. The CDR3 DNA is TGTGCCGACCGGAGGGCAGGGGTCACTGAAGCTTTCTTT.

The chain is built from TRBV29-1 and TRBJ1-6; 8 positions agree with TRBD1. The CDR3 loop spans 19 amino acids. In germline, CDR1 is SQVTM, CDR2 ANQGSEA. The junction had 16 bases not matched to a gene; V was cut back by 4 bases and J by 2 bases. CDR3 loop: CSVVGGQGDGGTYNSPLHF. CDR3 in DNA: TGCAGCGTTGTCGGAGGACAGGGTGACGGAGGGACCTATAATTCACCCCTCCACTTT.

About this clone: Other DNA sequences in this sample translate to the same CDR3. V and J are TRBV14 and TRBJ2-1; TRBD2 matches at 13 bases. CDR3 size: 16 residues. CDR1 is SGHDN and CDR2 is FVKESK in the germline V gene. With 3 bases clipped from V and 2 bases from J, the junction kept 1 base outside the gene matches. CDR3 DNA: TGTGCCAGCAGCCAGGGGACTAGCGGGACCTACAATGAGCAGTTCTTC. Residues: CASSQGTSGTYNEQFF.

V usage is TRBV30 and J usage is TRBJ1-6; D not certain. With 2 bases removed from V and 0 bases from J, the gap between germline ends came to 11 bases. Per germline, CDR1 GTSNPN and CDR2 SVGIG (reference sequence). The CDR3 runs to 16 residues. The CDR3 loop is CAWSRPGRSYNSPLHF. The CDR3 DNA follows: TGTGCCTGGAGTAGGCCTGGCCGCTCCTATAATTCACCCCTCCACTTT.

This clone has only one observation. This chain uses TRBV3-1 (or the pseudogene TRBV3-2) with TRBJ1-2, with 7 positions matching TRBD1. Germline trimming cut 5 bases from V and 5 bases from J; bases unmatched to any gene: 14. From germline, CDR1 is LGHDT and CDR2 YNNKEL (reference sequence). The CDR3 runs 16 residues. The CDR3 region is CASSKYGRDSGYGYTF. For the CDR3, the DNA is TGTGCCAGCAGCAAATACGGAAGGGACAGTGGTTATGGCTACACCTTC.

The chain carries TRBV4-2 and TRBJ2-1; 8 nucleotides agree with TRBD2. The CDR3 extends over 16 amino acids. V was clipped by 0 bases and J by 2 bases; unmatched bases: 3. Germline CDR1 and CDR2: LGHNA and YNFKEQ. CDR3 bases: TGTGCCAGCAGCCAAGATCAAGCGGGGGCCTACAATGAGCAGTTCTTC. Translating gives CASSQDQAGAYNEQFF.

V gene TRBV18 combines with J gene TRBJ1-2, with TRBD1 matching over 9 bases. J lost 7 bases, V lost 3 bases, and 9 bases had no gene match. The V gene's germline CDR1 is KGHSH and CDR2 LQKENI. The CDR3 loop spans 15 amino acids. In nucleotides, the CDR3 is TGTGCCAGCTCACCGCAGGGACAGGGCGCGGCTGGCTACACCTTC. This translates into CASSPQGQGAAGYTF.

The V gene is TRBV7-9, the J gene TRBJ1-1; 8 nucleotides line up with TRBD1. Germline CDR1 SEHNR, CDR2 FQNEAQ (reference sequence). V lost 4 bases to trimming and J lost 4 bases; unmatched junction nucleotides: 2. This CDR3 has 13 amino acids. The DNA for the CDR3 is TGTGCCAGCAGCTCGGGACAGGTCACTGAAGCTTTCTTT. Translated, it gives CASSSGQVTEAFF.

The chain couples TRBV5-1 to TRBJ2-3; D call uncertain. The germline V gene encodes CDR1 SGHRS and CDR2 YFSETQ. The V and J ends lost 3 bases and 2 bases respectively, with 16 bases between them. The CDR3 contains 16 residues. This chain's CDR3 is CASSSSGRWSTDTQYF. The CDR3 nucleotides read TGCGCCAGCAGCTCCAGTGGAAGATGGTCCACAGATACGCAGTATTTT.

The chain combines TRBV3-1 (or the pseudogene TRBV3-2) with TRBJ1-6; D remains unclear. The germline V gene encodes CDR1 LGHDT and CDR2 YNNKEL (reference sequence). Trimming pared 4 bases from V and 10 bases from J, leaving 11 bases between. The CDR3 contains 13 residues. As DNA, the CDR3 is TGTGCCAGCAGCCCGAGTGCCATCTCACCCCTCCACTTT. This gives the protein CASSPSAISPLHF.

Written as DNA, the CDR3 is TGTGCCAGCAGTTTTAGGGGGGGTACGCAGTATTTT. Amino acids: CASSFRGGTQYF. The chain carries TRBV28 and TRBJ2-3; tentatively, D is TRBD2 (7 bases). Trimming cost V 3 bases and J 8 bases, with 9 bases left between them. The CDR3 runs to 12 residues. CDR1 MDHEN and CDR2 SYDVKM come from the germline V gene.

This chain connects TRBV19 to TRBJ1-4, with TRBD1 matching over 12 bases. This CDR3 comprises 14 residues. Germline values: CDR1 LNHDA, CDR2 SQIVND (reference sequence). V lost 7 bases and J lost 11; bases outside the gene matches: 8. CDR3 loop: CASTPGQGAWKLFF. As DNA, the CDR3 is TGTGCCAGTACCCCGGGACAGGGGGCATGGAAACTGTTTTTT.

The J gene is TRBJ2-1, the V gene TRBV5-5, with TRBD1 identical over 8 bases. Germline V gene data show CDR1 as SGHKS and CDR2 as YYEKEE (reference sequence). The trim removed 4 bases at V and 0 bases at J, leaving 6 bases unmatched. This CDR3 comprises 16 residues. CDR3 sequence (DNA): TGTGCCAGCAGCCTGACAGGGGTCAGCTCCTACAATGAGCAGTTCTTC. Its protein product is CASSLTGVSSYNEQFF. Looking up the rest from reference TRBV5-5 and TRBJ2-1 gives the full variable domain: DAGVTQSPTHLIKTRGQQVTLRCSPISGHKSVSWYQQVLGQGPQFIFQYYEKEERGRGNFPDRFSARQFPNYSSELNVNALLLGDSALYLCASSLTGVSSYNEQFFGPGTRLTVL.

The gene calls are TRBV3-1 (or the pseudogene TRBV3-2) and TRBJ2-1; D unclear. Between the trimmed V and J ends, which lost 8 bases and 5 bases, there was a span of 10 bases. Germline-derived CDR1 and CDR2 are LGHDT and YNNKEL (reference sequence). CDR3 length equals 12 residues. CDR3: CASVRDDNEQFF. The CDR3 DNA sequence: TGTGCCAGCGTACGTGACGACAATGAGCAGTTCTTC.

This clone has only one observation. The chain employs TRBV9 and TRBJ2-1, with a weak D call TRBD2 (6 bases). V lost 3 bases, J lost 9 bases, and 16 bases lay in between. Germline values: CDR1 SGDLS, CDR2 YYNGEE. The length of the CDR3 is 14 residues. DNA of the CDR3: TGTGCCAGCAGCGATTCCGGGGGTTCGGGTGAGCAGTTCTTC. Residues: CASSDSGGSGEQFF. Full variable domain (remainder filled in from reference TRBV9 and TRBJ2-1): DSGVTQTPKHLITATGQRVTLRCSPRSGDLSVYWYQQSLDQGLQFLIQYYNGEERAKGNILERFSAQQFPDLHSELNLSSLELGDSALYFCASSDSGGSGEQFFGPGTRLTVL.

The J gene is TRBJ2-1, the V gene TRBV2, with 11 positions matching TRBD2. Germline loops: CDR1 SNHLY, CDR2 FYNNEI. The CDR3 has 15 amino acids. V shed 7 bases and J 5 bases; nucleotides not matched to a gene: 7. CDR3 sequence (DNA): TGTGCCAGCACTCAGAGACTAGCGGGGCACAATGAGCAGTTCTTC. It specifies CASTQRLAGHNEQFF.

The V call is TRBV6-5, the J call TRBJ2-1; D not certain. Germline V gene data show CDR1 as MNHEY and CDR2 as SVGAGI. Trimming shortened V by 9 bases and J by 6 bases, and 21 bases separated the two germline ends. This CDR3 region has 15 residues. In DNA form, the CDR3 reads TGTGCCAGTAGAAGGACGGTCGTAACTGGCAATGAGCAGTTCTTC. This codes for CASRRTVVTGNEQFF.

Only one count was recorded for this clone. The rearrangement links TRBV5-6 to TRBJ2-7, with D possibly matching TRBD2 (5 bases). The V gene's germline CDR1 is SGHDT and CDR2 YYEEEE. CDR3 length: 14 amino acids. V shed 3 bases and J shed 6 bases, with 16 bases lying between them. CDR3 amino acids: CASSWPRTLGEQYF. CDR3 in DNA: TGTGCCAGCAGCTGGCCCAGGACTTTGGGCGAGCAGTACTTC. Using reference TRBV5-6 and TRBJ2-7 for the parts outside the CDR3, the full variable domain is DAGVTQSPTHLIKTRGQQVTLRCSPKSGHDTVSWYQQALGQGPQFIFQYYEEEERQRGNFPDRFSGHQFPNYSSELNVNALLLGDSALYLCASSWPRTLGEQYFGPGTRLTVT.

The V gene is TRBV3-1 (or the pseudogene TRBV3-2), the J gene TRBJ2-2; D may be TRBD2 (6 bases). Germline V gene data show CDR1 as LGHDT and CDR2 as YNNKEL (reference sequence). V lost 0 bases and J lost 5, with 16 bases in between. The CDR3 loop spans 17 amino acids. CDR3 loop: CASSQEVARAGTGELFF. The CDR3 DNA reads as TGTGCCAGCAGCCAAGAGGTTGCCAGGGCGGGAACCGGGGAGCTGTTTTTT.

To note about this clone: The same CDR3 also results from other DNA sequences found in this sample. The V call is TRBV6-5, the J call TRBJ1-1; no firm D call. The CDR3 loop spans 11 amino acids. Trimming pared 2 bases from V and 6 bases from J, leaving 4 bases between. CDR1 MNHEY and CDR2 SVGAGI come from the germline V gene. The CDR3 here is CASSYRAEAFF. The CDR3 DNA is TGTGCCAGCAGTTACCGGGCTGAAGCTTTCTTT.

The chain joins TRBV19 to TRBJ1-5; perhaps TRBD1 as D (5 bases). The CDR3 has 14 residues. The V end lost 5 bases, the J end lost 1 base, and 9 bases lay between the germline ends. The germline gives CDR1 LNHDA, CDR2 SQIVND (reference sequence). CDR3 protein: CASSGDSSNQPQHF. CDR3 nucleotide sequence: TGTGCCAGTAGTGGCGACAGCAGCAATCAGCCCCAGCATTTT.

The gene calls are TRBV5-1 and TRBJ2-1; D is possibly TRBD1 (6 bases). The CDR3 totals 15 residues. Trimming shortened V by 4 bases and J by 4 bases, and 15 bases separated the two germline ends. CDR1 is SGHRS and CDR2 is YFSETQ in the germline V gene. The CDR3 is CASSTLTGEYNEQFF. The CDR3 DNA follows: TGCGCCAGCAGCACCCTGACAGGAGAGTACAATGAGCAGTTCTTC. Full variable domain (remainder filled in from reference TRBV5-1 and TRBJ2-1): KAGVTQTPRYLIKTRGQQVTLSCSPISGHRSVSWYQQTPGQGLQFLFEYFSETQRNKGNFPGRFSGRQFSNSRSEMNVSTLELGDSALYLCASSTLTGEYNEQFFGPGTRLTVL.

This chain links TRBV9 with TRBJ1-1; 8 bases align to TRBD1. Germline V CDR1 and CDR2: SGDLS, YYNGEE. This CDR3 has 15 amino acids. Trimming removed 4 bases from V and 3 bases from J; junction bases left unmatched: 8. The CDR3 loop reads CASSLRTGPYTEAFF. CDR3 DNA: TGTGCCAGCAGCTTGAGGACAGGGCCCTACACTGAAGCTTTCTTT.